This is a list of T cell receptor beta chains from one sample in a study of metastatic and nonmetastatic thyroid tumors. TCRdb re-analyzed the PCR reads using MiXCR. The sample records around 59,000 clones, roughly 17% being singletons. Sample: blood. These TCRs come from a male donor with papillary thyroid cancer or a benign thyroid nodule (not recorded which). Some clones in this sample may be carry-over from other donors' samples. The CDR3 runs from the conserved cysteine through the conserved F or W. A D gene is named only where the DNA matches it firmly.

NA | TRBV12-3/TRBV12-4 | CASRSRVTYEQYF
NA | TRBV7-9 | CASSLARGAVEQFF
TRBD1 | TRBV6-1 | CASSRSGTGYNEQFF
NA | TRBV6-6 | CASSYSGWEPYNEQFF
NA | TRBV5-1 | CASSLGALTPPFF
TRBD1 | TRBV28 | CASSSSTGGLTEAFF
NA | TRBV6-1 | CAISEGRDNQPQHF
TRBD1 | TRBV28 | CASTRPGGLDYGYTF
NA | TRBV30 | CAWSVRPSGNTIYF
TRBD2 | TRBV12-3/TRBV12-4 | CASSTSGRRVNIQYF
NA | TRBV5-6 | CASSPQLNSPLHF
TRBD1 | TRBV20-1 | CSAKGTASNQPQHF
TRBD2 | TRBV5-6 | CASTRASGGYSYEQYF
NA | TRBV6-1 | CASSPIPTGRETQYF
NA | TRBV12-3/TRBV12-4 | CASSLRRAGANVLTF
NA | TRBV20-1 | CSARGDIHSPLHF
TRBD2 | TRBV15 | CATIIDLAAGTYEQYF
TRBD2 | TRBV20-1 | CSEAGTSGYNEQFF
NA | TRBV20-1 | CSARMGFGDTF